The rows below give T cell receptor beta chains drawn from one sample of a study of T cell repertoires in cytomegalovirus infection. No antigens are known for them. TCRdb recomputed calls from the reads with MiXCR, one row per CDR3 protein. The data show approximately 7,200 distinct CDR3 sequences, with 45% to 60% seen just once and around 72% held by the top ten. The sample consisted of PBMCs, sequenced either directly or after in vitro stimulation (not recorded which). The receptors stem from a human donor in good health (CMV status not recorded). Some clones in this sample may be carry-over from other donors' samples. Both conserved end residues are part of each CDR3. The D gene is left open where the match is weak. Clone size appears in some rows only: once, few, many, or a class for an expanded clone.

clone size,D gene,J gene,V gene,CDR3 protein,CDR3 DNA
once,NA,TRBJ2-1,TRBV4-2,CASSQGIYHNEQFF,TGTGCCAGCAGCCAGGGCATCTATCACAATGAGCAGTTCTTC
NA,NA,TRBJ2-7,TRBV7-9,CASSPGHIFYVQYF,TGTGCCAGCAGCCCGGGACATATTTTCTACGTGCAGTACTTC
NA,TRBD1,TRBJ2-7,TRBV12-3/TRBV12-4,CASSVGTVLEQYF,TGTGCCAGCAGTGTTGGGACAGTCCTTGAGCAGTACTTC
NA,NA,TRBJ1-6,TRBV20-1,CSAIAGLDNSPLHF,TGCAGTGCTATAGCGGGGTTAGATAATTCACCCCTCCACTTT
NA,NA,TRBJ1-1,TRBV12-3/TRBV12-4,CASSLRVSKHCTEGFF,TGTGCAAGCAGCCTCAGGGTTTCCAAACATTGCACTGAAGGTTTCTTT
NA,NA,TRBJ1-1,TRBV12-3/TRBV12-4,CASSRRVSKQGTEAFF,TGTGCCAGCAGCCGCAGGGTTTCAAAACAGGGAACTGAAGCTTTCTTT
NA,NA,TRBJ1-5,TRBV10-3,CSISESEQGSDETRNQPKHF,TGTTCCATCAGTGAGTCGGAACAGGGTAGTGACGAGACGCGCAATCAGCCCAAGCATTTT
once,NA,TRBJ2-1,TRBV11-1,CDSSRLGISTYNEQLF,TGTGACAGCAGCAGGTTGGGAATATCCACCTACAATGAGCAGTTATTC
NA,NA,TRBJ2-1,TRBV12-3/TRBV12-4,CASSSLSLLLVERSYNEQFF,TGTGCCAGCAGCTCCCTAAGCCTCCTTTTGGTAGAAAGGTCCTACAATGAGCAGTTCTTC
NA,TRBD1,TRBJ2-1,TRBV19,CASSQGAIEQFF,TGTGCCAGTAGTCAGGGGGCTATCGAGCAGTTCTTC
NA,TRBD1,TRBJ2-3,TRBV20-1,CSAMRLPSTGSTQDTHYF,TGCAGTGCTATGCGCCTACCATCGACAGGGAGCACACAGGATACGCATTATTTT
NA,TRBD1,TRBJ1-1,TRBV29-1,CSVVGQINTEAFF,TGCAGCGTTGTGGGACAGATAAACACTGAAGCTTTCTTT
many,TRBD1,TRBJ2-7,TRBV15,CATSRDSRTGASYEQYF,TGTGCCACCAGCAGAGATAGTAGGACAGGGGCATCCTACGAGCAGTACTTC
NA,TRBD2,TRBJ2-2,TRBV7-8,CASSYRAGANTGELFF,TGTGCCAGCAGCTATCGGGCGGGAGCAAACACCGGGGAGCTGTTTTTT
NA,NA,TRBJ2-3,TRBV27,CASRLGGFGGTPYF,TGTGCCAGCAGGTTGGGGGGATTCGGTGGTACTCCGTATTTT
few,TRBD2,TRBJ2-7,TRBV28,CASTGGEPYEQYF,TGTGCCAGCACCGGGGGGGAACCTTACGAGCAGTACTTC
many,NA,TRBJ2-7,TRBV25-1,CASSEEAGHYEQYF,TGTGCCAGCAGTGAAGAGGCAGGGCACTACGAGCAGTACTTC
few,NA,TRBJ1-1,TRBV19,CASRVTEMNTEAFF,TGTGCCAGTAGGGTTACTGAGATGAACACTGAAGCTTTCTTT
many,NA,TRBJ2-1,TRBV7-2,CATSGGPGSPYNEQFF,TGTGCCACCTCTGGGGGCCCCGGGAGTCCCTACAATGAGCAGTTCTTC
NA,TRBD1,TRBJ1-5,TRBV20-1,CSAGDRGLYSNQPPPF,TGCAGTGCTGGGGACAGGGGGCTTTATAGCAATCAGCCCCCGCCTTTT
NA,NA,TRBJ2-5,TRBV7-4,CASSLGSWETQYF,TGTGCCAGCAGCTTAGGGTCGTGGGAGACCCAGTACTTC
medium-sized,NA,TRBJ1-2,TRBV27,CASSLSLSTSTYGYTF,TGTGCCAGCAGTTTAAGCTTGAGTACGTCTACCTATGGCTACACCTTC
NA,TRBD1,TRBJ1-2,TRBV7-2,CASSLGDVTPTGLGSFSTF,TGTGCCAGCAGCTTAGGGGACGTCACTCCGACAGGGTTGGGTAGTTTCTCCACCTTC
NA,TRBD1,TRBJ2-5,TRBV19,CASITGTGGLDTQYF,TGTGCCAGTATCACCGGGACAGGGGGCCTGGATACCCAGTACTTC
NA,TRBD1,TRBJ1-5,TRBV5-8,CASSPRTGSRSNQPQHF,TGTGCCAGCAGCCCGCGGACAGGGTCTCGAAGCAATCAGCCCCAGCATTTT
few,NA,TRBJ1-1,TRBV4-1,CASSPSPGGNTEAFF,TGCGCCAGCAGCCCTTCGCCGGGGGGGAACACTGAAGCTTTCTTT
NA,NA,TRBJ2-3,TRBV7-2,CASSLGLSQDTQYF,TGTGCCAGCAGCTTAGGGCTAAGTCAGGATACGCAGTATTTT
NA,NA,TRBJ1-4,TRBV4-3,CASRHSGAGEKLFF,TGCGCCAGCAGACATTCCGGGGCGGGAGAAAAACTTTTTTTT
NA,TRBD2,TRBJ2-2,TRBV25-1,CASSERSGSGGWDTGELFF,TGTGCCAGCAGTGAACGTAGTGGTAGCGGGGGTTGGGACACCGGGGAGCTGTTTTTT
NA,TRBD1,TRBJ2-7,TRBV7-6,CASSYRDRGHYEHYF,TGTGCCAGCAGTTACCGGGACAGGGGTCACTACGAGCATTACTTC
NA,NA,TRBJ1-3,TRBV5-6,CASSHPQVAHGNTIYF,TGTGCCAGCAGCCACCCACAGGTGGCTCATGGAAACACCATATATTTT
NA,NA,TRBJ1-1,TRBV9,CASSVSGRLNTEAFF,TGTGCCAGCAGCGTATCCGGCAGGTTGAACACTGAAGCTTTCTTT
NA,TRBD1,TRBJ2-5,TRBV24-1,CATSDVTGEYTQYF,TGTGCCACAAGTGATGTGACAGGGGAATATACCCAGTACTTC
many,NA,TRBJ1-3,TRBV10-3,CATGQNSGNTIYF,TGTGCCACCGGACAGAACTCTGGAAACACCATATATTTT
NA,NA,TRBJ1-5,TRBV7-4,CASSPNRTGNQPQHF,TGTGCCAGCAGCCCCAATCGTACAGGCAATCAGCCCCAGCATTTT
few,TRBD2,TRBJ2-7,TRBV11-2,CASSFGGGGSYEQYF,TGTGCCAGCAGCTTTGGGGGGGGGGGGTCCTACGAGCAGTACTTC
NA,NA,TRBJ2-3,TRBV7-3,CASSLWLPPDTQYF,TGTGCCAGCAGCTTATGGTTGCCACCGGATACGCAGTATTTT
NA,NA,TRBJ2-5,TRBV28,CASSRASRNQETQYF,TGTGCCAGCAGTCGAGCCTCGCGGAACCAAGAGACCCAGTACTTC
NA,NA,TRBJ1-2,TRBV4-1,CVSIQGPLKQLYGYTF,TGCGTCAGCATCCAAGGCCCCCTGAAACAGCTCTATGGCTACACCTTC
few,TRBD1,TRBJ1-2,TRBV4-1,CASSLYEVTGGRVGYTF,TGCGCCAGCAGCCTCTATGAAGTGACAGGGGGCCGGGTAGGCTACACCTTC
NA,NA,TRBJ2-7,TRBV5-1,CASSLMLDAGEQYF,TGCGCCAGCAGCTTGATGCTAGATGCTGGCGAGCAGTACTTC
NA,NA,TRBJ2-7,TRBV5-5,CASSLGLGITYEQSF,TGTGCCAGCAGCTTGGGTCTGGGCATCACCTACGAGCAGTCCTTC